The sequence of this TCR beta chain was determined in a study of human T cells and chemical hapten exposure. General study findings and limits: TCRs exceeding a frequency of 1 in 1000 stayed unchanged under DPC sensitization.

This clonotype was seen more than once but under ten times. As yet, its antigen is unknown. CDR3 length: 13 residues. CDR1 is ENHRY, CDR2 SYGVKD, per germline. Trimming pared 8 bases from V and 3 bases from J, leaving 13 bases between. The sample's time point: pre-sensitization, week 0. Noted treatment: therapeutic diphenylcyclopropenone sensitization with weekly scalp DPC. MiXCR, run by TCRdb on the RACE reads, gives a single entry per CDR3 protein. The sample has about 180,000 distinct CDR3 sequences; more than 25% are singletons. The TCR was taken from a woman aged 25-40 years with alopecia areata. Some clones in this sample may be carry-over from other donors' samples. The starting material was whole blood, obtained in connection with sensitization to the hapten diphenylcyclopropenone (DPC). This chain links TRBV10-3 with TRBJ2-5; D is possibly TRBD2 (6 bases). DNA for the CDR3: TGTGCCATCGGTGGGCGGGGTGAAGAGACCCAGTACTTC. Translating gives CAIGGRGEETQYF.